This is a list of T cell receptor beta chains from one sample in a study of vaccination effects on CD4 cells after COVID-19. Clones were read by immunoSEQ multiplex PCR, and TCRdb kept only the in-frame ones, dropping some. The table includes approximately 74,000 clones, around 74% detected once. Their cognate antigens are unknown. Source: CD4+ T cells from PBMCs cultured with HCoV-OC43 spike peptides, taken after COVID-19 vaccination. All receptors come from a human donor who received a COVID-19 vaccine. Each CDR3 is given with its conserved first and last residue.

V gene,J gene,CDR3 protein
TRBV6-6,TRBJ2-3,CASRFYRGTGSDTQYF
TRBV3-1/TRBV3-2,TRBJ1-2,CASSQSRDTGDTF
TRBV28,TRBJ1-1,CASSARRRVAEAFF
TRBV2,TRBJ2-1,CASSERTSGGGEQFF
TRBV7-9,TRBJ2-2,CASSRWTGRNTGELFF
TRBV15,TRBJ1-1,CATSRHTTPGNTEAFF
TRBV27,TRBJ1-6,CASQGWSYNSPLHF
TRBV4-2,TRBJ1-2,CASSQDLLVGGYTF
TRBV2,TRBJ1-2,CASSGTGGMDGYTF
TRBV5-1,TRBJ1-6,CASSLGGSGFNSPLHF
TRBV5-1,TRBJ2-2,CASGGTGDTPNTGELFF
TRBV5-1,TRBJ2-5,CASSLGLGQDVPETQYF
TRBV3-1/TRBV3-2,TRBJ2-5,CASSHGSTETQYF
TRBV7-2,TRBJ2-5,CASSAAGTSETQYF
TRBV18,TRBJ2-5,CASSPPTPPETQYF
TRBV2,TRBJ1-2,CASSEDGTGRQYGYTF
TRBV7-3,TRBJ1-6,CASSLVATGSSPLHF